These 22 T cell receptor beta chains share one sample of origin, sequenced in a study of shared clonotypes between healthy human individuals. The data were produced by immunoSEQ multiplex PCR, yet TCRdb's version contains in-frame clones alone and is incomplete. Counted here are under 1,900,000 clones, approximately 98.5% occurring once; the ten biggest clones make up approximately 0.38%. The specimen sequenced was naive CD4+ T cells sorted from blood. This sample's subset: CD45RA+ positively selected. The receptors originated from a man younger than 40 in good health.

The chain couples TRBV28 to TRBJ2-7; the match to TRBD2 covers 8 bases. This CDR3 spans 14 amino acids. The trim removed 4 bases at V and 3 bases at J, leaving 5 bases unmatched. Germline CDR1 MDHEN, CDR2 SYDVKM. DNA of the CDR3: TGTGCCAGCAGTTGGGGTACTAGCGGCTACGAGCAGTACTTC. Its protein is CASSWGTSGYEQYF.

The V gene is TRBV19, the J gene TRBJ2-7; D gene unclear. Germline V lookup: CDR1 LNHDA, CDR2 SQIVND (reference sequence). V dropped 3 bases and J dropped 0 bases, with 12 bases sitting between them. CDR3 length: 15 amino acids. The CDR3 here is CASSMRPVSSYEQYF. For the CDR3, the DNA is TGTGCCAGTAGTATGAGGCCGGTTAGCTCCTACGAGCAGTACTTC.

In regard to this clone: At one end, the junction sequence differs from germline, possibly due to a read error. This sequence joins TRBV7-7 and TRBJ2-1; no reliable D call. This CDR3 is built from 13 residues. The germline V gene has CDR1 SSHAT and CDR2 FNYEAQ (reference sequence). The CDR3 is CASSLAPPHEQFF. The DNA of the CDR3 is TGTGCTAGCAGCTTGGCTCCCCCCCATGAGCAGTTCTTC.

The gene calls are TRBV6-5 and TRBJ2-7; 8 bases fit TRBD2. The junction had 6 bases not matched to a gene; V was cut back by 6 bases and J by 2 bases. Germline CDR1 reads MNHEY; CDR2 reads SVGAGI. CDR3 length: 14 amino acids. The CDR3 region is CASRRGLGTYEQYF. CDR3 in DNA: TGTGCCAGCAGAAGGGGACTAGGGACCTACGAGCAGTACTTC.

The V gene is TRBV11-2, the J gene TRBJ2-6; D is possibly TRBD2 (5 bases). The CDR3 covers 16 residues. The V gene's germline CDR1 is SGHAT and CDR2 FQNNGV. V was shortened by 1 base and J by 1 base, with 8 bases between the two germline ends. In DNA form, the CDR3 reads TGTGCCAGCAGCTTAGCTTCGGGGTCTGGGGCCAACGTCCTGACTTTC. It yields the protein CASSLASGSGANVLTF.

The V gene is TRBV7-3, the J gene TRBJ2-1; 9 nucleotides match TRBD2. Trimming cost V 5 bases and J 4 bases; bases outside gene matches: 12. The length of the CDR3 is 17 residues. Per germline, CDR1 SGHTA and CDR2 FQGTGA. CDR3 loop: CASSTKPGTSIYNEQFF. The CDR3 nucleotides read TGTGCCAGCAGCACCAAGCCCGGGACTAGCATTTACAATGAGCAGTTCTTC.

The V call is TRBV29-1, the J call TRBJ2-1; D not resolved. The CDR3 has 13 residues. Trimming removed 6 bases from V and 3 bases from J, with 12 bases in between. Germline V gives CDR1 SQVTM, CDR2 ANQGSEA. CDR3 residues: CSVHGRLYNEQFF. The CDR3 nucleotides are TGCAGCGTACATGGCAGGCTCTACAATGAGCAGTTCTTC.

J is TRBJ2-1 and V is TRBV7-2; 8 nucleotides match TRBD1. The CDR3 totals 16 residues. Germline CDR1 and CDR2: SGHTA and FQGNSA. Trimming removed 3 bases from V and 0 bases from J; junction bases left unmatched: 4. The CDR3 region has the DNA TGTGCCAGCAGCTTTTTTGGGACAGGCTCCTACAATGAGCAGTTCTTC. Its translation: CASSFFGTGSYNEQFF.

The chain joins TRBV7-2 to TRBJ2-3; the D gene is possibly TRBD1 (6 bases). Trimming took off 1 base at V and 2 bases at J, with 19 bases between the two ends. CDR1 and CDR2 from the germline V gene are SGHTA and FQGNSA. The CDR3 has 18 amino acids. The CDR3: CASSLEEDSIFPTDTQYF. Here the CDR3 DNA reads TGTGCCAGCAGCTTAGAGGAGGACAGTATTTTCCCCACAGATACGCAGTATTTT. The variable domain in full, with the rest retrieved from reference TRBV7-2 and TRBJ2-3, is GAGVSQSPSNKVTEKGKDVELRCDPISGHTALYWYRQSLGQGLEFLIYFQGNSAPDKSGLPSDRFSAERTGGSVSTLTIQRTQQEDSAVYLCASSLEEDSIFPTDTQYFGPGTRLTVL.

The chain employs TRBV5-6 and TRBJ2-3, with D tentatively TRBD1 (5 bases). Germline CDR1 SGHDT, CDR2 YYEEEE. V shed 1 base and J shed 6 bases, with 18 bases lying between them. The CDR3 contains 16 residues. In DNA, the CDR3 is TGTGCCAGCAGCTTGAAGGGGCTAGTTATTTTGGATACGCAGTATTTT. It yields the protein CASSLKGLVILDTQYF.

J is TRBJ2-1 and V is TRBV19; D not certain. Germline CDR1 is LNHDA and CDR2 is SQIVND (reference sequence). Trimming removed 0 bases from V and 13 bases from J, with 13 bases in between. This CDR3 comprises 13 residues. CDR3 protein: CASSIEGRAGQFF. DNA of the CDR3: TGTGCCAGTAGTATAGAGGGCCGGGCTGGACAGTTCTTC.

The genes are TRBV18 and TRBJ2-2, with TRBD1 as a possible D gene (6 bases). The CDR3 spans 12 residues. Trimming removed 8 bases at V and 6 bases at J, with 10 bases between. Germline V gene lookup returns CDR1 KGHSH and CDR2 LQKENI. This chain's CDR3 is CASTGSPGELFF. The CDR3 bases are TGTGCCAGCACAGGGTCGCCCGGGGAGCTGTTTTTT.

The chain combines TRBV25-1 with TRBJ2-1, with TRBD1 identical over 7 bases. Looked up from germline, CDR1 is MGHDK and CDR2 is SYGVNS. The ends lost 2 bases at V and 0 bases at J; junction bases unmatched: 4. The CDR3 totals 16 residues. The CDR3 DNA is TGTGCCAGCAGTGAACTCCGGGACAGCTCCTACAATGAGCAGTTCTTC. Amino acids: CASSELRDSSYNEQFF.

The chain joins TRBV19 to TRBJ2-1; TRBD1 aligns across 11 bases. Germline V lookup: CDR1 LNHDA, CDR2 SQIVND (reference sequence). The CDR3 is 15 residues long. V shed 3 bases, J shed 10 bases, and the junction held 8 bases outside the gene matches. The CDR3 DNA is TGTGCCAGTAGTATCGGGACAGGGGGGATTCGGGAGCAGTTCTTC. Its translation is CASSIGTGGIREQFF. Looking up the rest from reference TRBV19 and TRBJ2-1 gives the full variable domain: DGGITQSPKYLFRKEGQNVTLSCEQNLNHDAMYWYRQDPGQGLRLIYYSQIVNDFQKGDIAEGYSVSREKKESFPLTVTSAQKNPTAFYLCASSIGTGGIREQFFGPGTRLTVL.

The CDR3 coding sequence is TGTGCCAGCACCGCCGGGTCCTTCACCTTCACAGATACGCAGTATTTT. It is translated as CASTAGSFTFTDTQYF. This chain links TRBV25-1 with TRBJ2-3, with D uncertain. Germline loops: CDR1 MGHDK, CDR2 SYGVNS. V lost 7 bases to trimming and J lost 2 bases, with 19 bases between them. The CDR3 spans 16 residues.

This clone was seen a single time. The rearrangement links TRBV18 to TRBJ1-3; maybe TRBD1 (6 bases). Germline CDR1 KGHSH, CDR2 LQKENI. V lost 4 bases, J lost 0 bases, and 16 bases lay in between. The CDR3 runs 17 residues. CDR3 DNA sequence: TGTGCCAGCTCACACACACAGGGTGTGGGCTCTGGAAACACCATATATTTT. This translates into CASSHTQGVGSGNTIYF. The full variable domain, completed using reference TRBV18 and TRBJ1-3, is NAGVMQNPRHLVRRRGQEARLRCSPMKGHSHVYWYRQLPEEGLKFMVYLQKENIIDESGMPKERFSAEFPKEGPSILRIQQVVRGDSAAYFCASSHTQGVGSGNTIYFGEGSWLTVV.

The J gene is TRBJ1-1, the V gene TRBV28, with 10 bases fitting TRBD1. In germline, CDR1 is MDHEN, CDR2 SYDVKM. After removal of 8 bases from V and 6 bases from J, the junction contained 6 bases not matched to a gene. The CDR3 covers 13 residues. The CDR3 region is CASFRDRGAEAFF. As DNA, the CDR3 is TGTGCCAGCTTCCGGGACAGGGGTGCTGAAGCTTTCTTT. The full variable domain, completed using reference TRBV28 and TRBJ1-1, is DVKVTQSSRYLVKRTGEKVFLECVQDMDHENMFWYRQDPGLGLRLIYFSYDVKMKEKGDIPEGYSVSREKKERFSLILESASTNQTSMYLCASFRDRGAEAFFGQGTRLTVV.

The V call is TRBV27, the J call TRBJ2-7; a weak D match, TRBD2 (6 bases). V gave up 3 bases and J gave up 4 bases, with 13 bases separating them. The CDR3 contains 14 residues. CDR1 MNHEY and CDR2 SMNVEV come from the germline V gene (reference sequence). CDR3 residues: CASSLQAGPYEQYF. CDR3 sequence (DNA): TGTGCCAGCAGTTTGCAGGCGGGACCATACGAGCAGTACTTC.

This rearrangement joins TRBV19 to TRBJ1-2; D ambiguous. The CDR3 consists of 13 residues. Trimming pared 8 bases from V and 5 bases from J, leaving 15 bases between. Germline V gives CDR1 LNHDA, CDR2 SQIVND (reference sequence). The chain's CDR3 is CASVKENHYGYTF. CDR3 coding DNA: TGTGCCAGTGTCAAGGAGAACCATTATGGCTACACCTTC.

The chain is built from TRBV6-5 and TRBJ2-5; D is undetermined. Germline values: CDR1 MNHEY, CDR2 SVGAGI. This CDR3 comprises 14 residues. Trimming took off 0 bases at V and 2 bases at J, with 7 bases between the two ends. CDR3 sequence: CASSYSTLQETQYF. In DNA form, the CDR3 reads TGTGCCAGCAGTTACTCGACGCTGCAAGAGACCCAGTACTTC.

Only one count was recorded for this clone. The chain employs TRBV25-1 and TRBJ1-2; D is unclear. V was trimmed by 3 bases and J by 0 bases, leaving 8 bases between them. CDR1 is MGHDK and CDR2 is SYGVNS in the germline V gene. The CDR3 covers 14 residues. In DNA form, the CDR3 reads TGTGCCAGCAGTGAGGCTGGAGCTAACTATGGCTACACCTTC. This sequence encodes CASSEAGANYGYTF.

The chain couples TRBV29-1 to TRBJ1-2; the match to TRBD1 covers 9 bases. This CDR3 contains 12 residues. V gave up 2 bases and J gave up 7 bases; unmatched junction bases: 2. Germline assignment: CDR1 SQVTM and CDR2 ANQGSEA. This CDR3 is CSVERDRAGYTF. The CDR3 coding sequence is TGCAGCGTTGAACGGGACAGGGCTGGCTACACCTTC. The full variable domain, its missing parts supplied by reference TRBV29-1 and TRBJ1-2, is SAVISQKPSRDICQRGTSLTIQCQVDSQVTMMFWYRQQPGQSLTLIATANQGSEATYESGFVIDKFPISRPNLTFSTLTVSNMSPEDSSIYLCSVERDRAGYTFGSGTRLTVV.